This T cell receptor (beta chain) originates from a study of cytomegalovirus exposure and HLA in healthy donors. CDR1 is LNHNV and CDR2 is YYDKDF in the germline V gene (reference sequence). Trimming stripped 3 bases from V and 7 bases from J, with 13 bases between. CDR3 length: 14 amino acids. The PCR used 60 Vbeta and 13 Jbeta primers. TCRdb keeps only in-frame clones here, not all; method: immunoSEQ multiplex PCR. The sample shows fewer than 200,000 clones, around 75% of them seen only once. This chain joins TRBV15 and TRBJ2-1; maybe TRBD1 (6 bases). This receptor was taken from a woman in her 30s in good health and CMV-seronegative. Sequenced input: PBMCs. The CDR3 nucleotides read TGTGCCACCAGCAGGATACAGGGAAGGAATGAGCAGTTCTTC. It is translated as CATSRIQGRNEQFF.